This record covers a single T cell receptor (beta chain). These data are taken from a study of blood T cell repertoires in COVID-19. About the research overall: From the United States, Italy and Spain came samples of acute and convalescent COVID-19.

This CDR3 has 15 residues. The table came from immunoSEQ multiplex PCR; TCRdb's copy has only in-frame clones and leaves some out. Of 200,000 to 250,000 clones detected, approximately 90% appear once; the ten largest clones hold just over 2.5%. The receptor comes from a woman aged 25 to 39 who had recovered from COVID-19. V is TRBV21-1 and J is TRBJ1-4; TRBD1 is the table's D call, not checked against the DNA. TRBV21-1 is a pseudogene segment. Specimen: PBMCs or T cells enriched from blood (not recorded which). The CDR3 here is CASSKLVRSNEKLFF. The CDR3 nucleotides are TGTGCCAGCAGCAAACTGGTCAGGTCGAATGAAAAACTGTTTTTT.